The TCR beta chain described here comes from a study of cytomegalovirus exposure and HLA in healthy donors. V lost 4 bases, J lost 5 bases, and 8 bases stayed unmatched. CDR1 SGHDN and CDR2 FVKESK come from the germline V gene. CDR3 size: 16 residues. Primers included in the PCR were 60 Vbeta and 13 Jbeta primers. Libraries were prepared by immunoSEQ multiplex PCR; TCRdb keeps only in-frame clonotypes and omits some of them. The table records around 130,000 clones, 65% to 85% of them present only once. This clone was detected a few times. This receptor was taken from a boy aged 5-17 years in good health and CMV-seronegative. The sample consisted of PBMCs. The gene calls are TRBV14 and TRBJ2-2, with TRBD2 matching over 9 bases. The CDR3 bases are TGTGCCAGCAGCCTGGGACTAGCACCGAGGACCGGGGAGCTGTTTTTT. As protein: CASSLGLAPRTGELFF.